These 22 T cell receptor beta chains were sequenced from one sample in a study of metastatic and nonmetastatic thyroid tumors. TCRdb redid the clone calls on the PCR reads using MiXCR. This table has over 50,000 clones, 30% appearing once. Patients had received no treatment of any kind before thyroid surgery. The sequencing sample was made of blood. The receptors come from a female donor with papillary thyroid cancer or a benign thyroid nodule (not recorded which). Some clones in this sample may be carry-over from other donors' samples.

This rearrangement joins TRBV18 to TRBJ2-7, with D tentatively TRBD2 (6 bases). This CDR3 is built from 14 residues. With 4 bases removed from V and 6 bases from J, the gap between germline ends came to 16 bases. Germline loops: CDR1 KGHSH, CDR2 LQKENI. This CDR3 reads CASSLRDGGVEQYF. CDR3 DNA: TGTGCCAGCTCACTCCGGGACGGAGGGGTCGAGCAGTACTTC.

V is TRBV4-3 and J is TRBJ2-2, with TRBD2 matching over 10 bases. The CDR3 consists of 16 residues. The trim removed 4 bases at V and 3 bases at J, leaving 5 bases unmatched. From germline, CDR1 is LGHNA and CDR2 YSLEER. DNA for the CDR3: TGCGCCAGCAGCCCCCTAGCGGGAGTCGACACCGGGGAGCTGTTTTTT. As protein: CASSPLAGVDTGELFF.

The genes are TRBV5-1 and TRBJ2-3; D may be TRBD2 (5 bases). This CDR3 is 17 amino acids long. Germline-derived CDR1 and CDR2 are SGHRS and YFSETQ. V was trimmed by 4 bases and J by 0 bases, leaving 18 bases between them. The CDR3 sequence is CASSTNGGSLSTDTQYF. As DNA, the CDR3 is TGCGCCAGCAGCACCAACGGAGGTAGCCTAAGCACAGATACGCAGTATTTT.

The chain couples TRBV12-3 or TRBV12-4 to TRBJ1-6; no reliable D call. This CDR3 has 13 residues. V shed 4 bases and J shed 6 bases, with 7 bases lying between them. The CDR3 sequence: CASSSIINSPLHF. In DNA form, the CDR3 reads TGTGCCAGCAGTTCAATAATTAATTCACCCCTCCACTTT.

The chain joins TRBV5-1 to TRBJ1-2; D may be TRBD1 (6 bases). The V gene's germline CDR1 is SGHRS and CDR2 YFSETQ. V lost 2 bases and J 5 bases, leaving 10 bases between the germline ends. The CDR3 is made up of 13 amino acids. The CDR3 coding sequence is TGCGCCAGCAGCTTTGGACAGATTTATGGCTACACCTTC. This sequence encodes CASSFGQIYGYTF.

This clone has more than one count but fewer than ten. The CDR3 protein is CASSPRTVGNTIYF. In DNA, the CDR3 is TGTGCCAGCAGTCCCCGGACAGTCGGAAACACCATATATTTT. This chain connects TRBV12-3 or TRBV12-4 to TRBJ1-3; maybe TRBD1 (6 bases). Trimming took off 5 bases at V and 4 bases at J, with 12 bases between the two ends. The CDR3 contains 14 residues.

This clone was found a few times. This rearrangement joins TRBV11-2 to TRBJ2-1; TRBD2 agrees at 8 bases. Trimming took 1 base from V and 7 from J; bases not matched to a gene: 6. The CDR3 has 15 amino acids. Germline lookup yields CDR1 SGHAT and CDR2 FQNNGV. The DNA for the CDR3 is TGTGCCAGCAGCTTAGGTTCCGGGGGGGCGAATGAGCAGTTCTTC. Translation: CASSLGSGGANEQFF.

This clone was seen ten or more times. The rearrangement joins TRBV15 to TRBJ2-1; TRBD1 agrees at 11 bases. This CDR3 has 14 residues. Germline CDR1 LNHNV, CDR2 YYDKDF (reference sequence). Losses at the gene ends were 5 bases for V and 7 bases for J; bases not matched to a gene: 4. The CDR3 DNA is TGTGCCACCAGCGCCGGGACAGGGGGGAATGAGCAGTTCTTC. Translating gives CATSAGTGGNEQFF.

This clone was found a few times. CDR3 in amino acids: CASSKTLAGRKGYEQYF. In DNA form, the CDR3 reads TGTGCCAGCAGTAAGACACTAGCGGGCCGTAAGGGCTACGAGCAGTACTTC. The chain recombines TRBV6-1 with TRBJ2-7; 9 bases agree with TRBD2. Germline V lookup: CDR1 MNHNS, CDR2 SASEGT. This CDR3 spans 17 amino acids. V was clipped by 5 bases and J by 3 bases; unmatched bases: 14.

There are a few counts of this clone. The chain carries TRBV5-6 and TRBJ2-1, with 9 bases fitting TRBD1. The CDR3 runs to 15 residues. Germline CDR1 is SGHDT and CDR2 is YYEEEE. Trimming at V came to 5 bases and at J to 7 bases, leaving 10 bases not matched to a gene. The CDR3 DNA is TGTGCCAGCAGTTCCGGGACAGGGTATTGGAATGAGCAGTTCTTC. Translation gives CASSSGTGYWNEQFF. The full variable domain, rest sourced from reference TRBV5-6 and TRBJ2-1, is DAGVTQSPTHLIKTRGQQVTLRCSPKSGHDTVSWYQQALGQGPQFIFQYYEEEERQRGNFPDRFSGHQFPNYSSELNVNALLLGDSALYLCASSSGTGYWNEQFFGPGTRLTVL.

The chain has TRBV12-3 or TRBV12-4 and TRBJ2-3; TRBD2 aligns across 12 bases. This CDR3 is built from 14 residues. V dropped 6 bases and J dropped 5; count of bases not matched to a gene: 3. In DNA, the CDR3 is TGTGCCAGCAGCACACTAGCGGGAGGAGATACGCAGTATTTT. Translation: CASSTLAGGDTQYF.

This clone was seen a handful of times. J is TRBJ1-5 and V is TRBV28; D unresolved. Germline CDR1 MDHEN, CDR2 SYDVKM. Trimming removed 3 bases at V and 7 bases at J, with 10 bases between. The CDR3 covers 13 residues. CDR3 DNA sequence: TGTGCCAGCAGTTTCCCTGGCTTCCAGCCCCAGCATTTT. Translating gives CASSFPGFQPQHF.

This chain links TRBV5-1 with TRBJ2-3; a weak D match, TRBD2 (5 bases). CDR1 and CDR2 from the germline V gene are SGHRS and YFSETQ. The CDR3 consists of 15 residues. Trimming removed 1 base at V and 2 bases at J, with 11 bases between. The CDR3 protein is CASSLRAEVTDTQYF. The CDR3 DNA is TGCGCCAGCAGCTTGCGAGCGGAAGTCACAGATACGCAGTATTTT.

In this sample, this clone turned up a few times. The chain is built from TRBV3-1 and TRBJ2-3, with D perhaps TRBD2 (5 bases). CDR1 is LGHDT and CDR2 is YNNKEL in the germline V gene (reference sequence). Trimming removed 4 bases at V and 2 bases at J, with 7 bases between. This CDR3 has 13 amino acids. CDR3 amino acids: CASSLGLTDTQYF. CDR3 coding DNA: TGTGCCAGCAGCCTTGGACTCACAGATACGCAGTATTTT.

The chain couples TRBV6-5 to TRBJ1-5; D call uncertain. The CDR3 contains 15 residues. V gave up 2 bases and J gave up 3 bases, with 11 bases separating them. Germline V gene sequence: CDR1 MNHEY, CDR2 SVGAGI. Here the CDR3 reads CASSYEQIYNQPQHF. In nucleotides, the CDR3 is TGTGCCAGCAGTTACGAACAGATTTACAATCAGCCCCAGCATTTT.

There are a few counts of this clone. This chain joins TRBV12-3 or TRBV12-4 and TRBJ2-1; a weak D match, TRBD2 (5 bases). Trimming left V 2 bases short and J 9 bases short, with 8 bases between. This CDR3 is built from 12 residues. The DNA of the CDR3 is TGTGCCAGCAGTTTACTCGGGGTTGAGCAGTTCTTC. Protein: CASSLLGVEQFF.

There are many counts of this clone. The chain links TRBV11-2 to TRBJ1-1; D call uncertain. The V end lost 5 bases, the J end lost 3 bases, and 16 bases lay between the germline ends. This CDR3 comprises 15 residues. Germline loops: CDR1 SGHAT, CDR2 FQNNGV. The CDR3 region has the DNA TGTGCCAGCAGCCCTTGGAACGTTGTGGACACTGAAGCTTTCTTT. Residues: CASSPWNVVDTEAFF. Full variable domain (rest looked up from reference TRBV11-2 and TRBJ1-1): EAGVAQSPRYKIIEKRQSVAFWCNPISGHATLYWYQQILGQGPKLLIQFQNNGVVDDSQLPKDRFSAERLKGVDSTLKIQPAKLEDSAVYLCASSPWNVVDTEAFFGQGTRLTVV.

The rearrangement links TRBV2 to TRBJ2-7; 7 bases are shared with TRBD2. This CDR3 region has 15 residues. Trimming took 8 bases from V and 0 from J; bases not matched to a gene: 10. Looked up from germline, CDR1 is SNHLY and CDR2 is FYNNEI. CDR3 sequence: CASEDSGRISYEQYF. The CDR3 DNA reads TGTGCCAGCGAGGATAGCGGGCGGATCTCCTACGAGCAGTACTTC.

This clone was seen at least ten times. V and J are TRBV11-3 and TRBJ2-5, with TRBD1 matching over 9 bases. CDR1 and CDR2 (germline): SGHNT, YENEEA. The CDR3 sequence is 13 residues long. V was pared by 5 bases and J by 6 bases, with 4 bases of the junction left unmatched. CDR3 in DNA: TGTGCCAGCAGCATAAACAGGGGGCAGACCCAGTACTTC. The encoded protein is CASSINRGQTQYF.

This clone appeared many times. The chain carries TRBV11-1 and TRBJ2-5, with 7 positions matching TRBD2. The V and J ends lost 8 bases and 2 bases, in that order; junction bases with no gene match: 8. The CDR3 has 14 residues. In germline, CDR1 is SGHAT, CDR2 FQDESV (reference sequence). The CDR3 reads CASGTLAAQETQYF. The DNA of the CDR3 is TGTGCCAGCGGCACCCTAGCGGCTCAAGAGACCCAGTACTTC.

V is TRBV3-1 and J is TRBJ2-7; the D is unclear. The CDR3 extends over 15 amino acids. The V gene's germline CDR1 is LGHDT and CDR2 YNNKEL (reference sequence). V lost 0 bases, J lost 2 bases, and 11 bases lay in between. The CDR3 bases are TGTGCCAGCAGCCAAGACCCTTTTTCCCCCTACGAGCAGTACTTC. It yields the protein CASSQDPFSPYEQYF.

The genes are TRBV4-1 and TRBJ1-5, with TRBD1 matching over 10 bases. Per germline, CDR1 MGHRA and CDR2 YSYEKL. The CDR3 length is 16 residues. J lost 6 bases, V lost 0 bases, and 5 bases had no gene match. The DNA for the CDR3 is TGCGCCAGCAGCCAAGATTACGGGACAGGGGTTCAGCCCCAGCATTTT. Translating it yields CASSQDYGTGVQPQHF.